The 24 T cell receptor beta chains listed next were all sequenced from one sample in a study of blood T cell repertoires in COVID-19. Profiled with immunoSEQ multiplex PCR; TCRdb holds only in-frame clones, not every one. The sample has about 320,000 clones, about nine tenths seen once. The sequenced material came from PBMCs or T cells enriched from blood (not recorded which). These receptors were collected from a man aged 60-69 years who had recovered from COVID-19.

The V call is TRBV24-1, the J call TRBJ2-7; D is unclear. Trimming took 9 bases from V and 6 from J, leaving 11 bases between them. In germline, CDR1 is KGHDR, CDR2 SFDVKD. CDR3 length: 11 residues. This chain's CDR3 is CATLPPGEQYF. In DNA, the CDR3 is TGTGCCACCCTTCCTCCCGGCGAGCAGTACTTC.

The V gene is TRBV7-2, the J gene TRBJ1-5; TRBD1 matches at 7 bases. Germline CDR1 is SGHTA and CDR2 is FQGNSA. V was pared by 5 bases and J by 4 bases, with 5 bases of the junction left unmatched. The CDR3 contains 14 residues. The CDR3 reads CASSPGTANQPQHF. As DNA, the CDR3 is TGTGCCAGCAGCCCCGGGACAGCAAATCAGCCCCAGCATTTT.

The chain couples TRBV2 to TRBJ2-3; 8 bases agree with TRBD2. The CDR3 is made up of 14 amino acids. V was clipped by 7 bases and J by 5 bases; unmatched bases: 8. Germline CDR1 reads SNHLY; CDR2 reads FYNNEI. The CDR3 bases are TGTGCCAGCATGAACGGACTAGCTAGAGATACGCAGTATTTT. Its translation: CASMNGLARDTQYF. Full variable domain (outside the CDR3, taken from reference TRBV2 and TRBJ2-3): EPEVTQTPSHQVTQMGQEVILRCVPISNHLYFYWYRQILGQKVEFLVSFYNNEISEKSEIFDDQFSVERPDGSNFTLKIRSTKLEDSAMYFCASMNGLARDTQYFGPGTRLTVL.

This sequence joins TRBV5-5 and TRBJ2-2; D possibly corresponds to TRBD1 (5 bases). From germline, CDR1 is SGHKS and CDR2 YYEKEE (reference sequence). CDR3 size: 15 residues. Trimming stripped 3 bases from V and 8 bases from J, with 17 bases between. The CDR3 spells CASSSGSGHSGELFF. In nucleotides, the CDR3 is TGTGCCAGCAGCTCGGGCTCAGGGCACTCGGGGGAGCTGTTTTTT.

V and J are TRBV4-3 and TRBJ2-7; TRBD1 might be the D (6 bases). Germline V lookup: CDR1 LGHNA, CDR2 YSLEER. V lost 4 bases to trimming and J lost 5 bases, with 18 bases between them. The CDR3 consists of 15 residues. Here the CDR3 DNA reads TGCGCCAGCAGCCGAGGGGTGGGGGCAGGGAACGAGCAGTACTTC. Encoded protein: CASSRGVGAGNEQYF.

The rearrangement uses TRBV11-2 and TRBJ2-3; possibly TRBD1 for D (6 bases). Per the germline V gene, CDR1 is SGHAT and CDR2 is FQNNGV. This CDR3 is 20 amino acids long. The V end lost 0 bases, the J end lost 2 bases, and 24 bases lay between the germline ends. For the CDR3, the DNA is TGTGCCAGCAGCTTAGAAATTGTTAGGGGGTCCGGGACCACCACAGATACGCAGTATTTT. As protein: CASSLEIVRGSGTTTDTQYF. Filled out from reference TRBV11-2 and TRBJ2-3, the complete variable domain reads EAGVAQSPRYKIIEKRQSVAFWCNPISGHATLYWYQQILGQGPKLLIQFQNNGVVDDSQLPKDRFSAERLKGVDSTLKIQPAKLEDSAVYLCASSLEIVRGSGTTTDTQYFGPGTRLTVL.

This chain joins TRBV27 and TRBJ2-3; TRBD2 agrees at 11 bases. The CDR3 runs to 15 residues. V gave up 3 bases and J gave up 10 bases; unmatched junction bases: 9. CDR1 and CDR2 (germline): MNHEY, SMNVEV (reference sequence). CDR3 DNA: TGTGCCAGCAGTTTGGGGACTAGCGGCTTCGCGGCGCAGTATTTT. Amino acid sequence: CASSLGTSGFAAQYF.

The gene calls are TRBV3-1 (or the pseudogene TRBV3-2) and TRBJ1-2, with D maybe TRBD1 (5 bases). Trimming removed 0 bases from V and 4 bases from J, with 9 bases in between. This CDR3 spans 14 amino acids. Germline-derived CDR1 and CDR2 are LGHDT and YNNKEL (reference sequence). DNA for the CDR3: TGTGCCAGCAGCCAAGATGCAGGGATCTATGGCTACACCTTC. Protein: CASSQDAGIYGYTF.

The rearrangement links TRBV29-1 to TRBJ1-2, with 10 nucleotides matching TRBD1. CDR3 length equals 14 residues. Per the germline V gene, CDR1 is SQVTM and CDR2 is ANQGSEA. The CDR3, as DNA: TGCACCTACCGTAGACAGGGGGCAATCTCTGGCTACACCTTC. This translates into CTYRRQGAISGYTF.

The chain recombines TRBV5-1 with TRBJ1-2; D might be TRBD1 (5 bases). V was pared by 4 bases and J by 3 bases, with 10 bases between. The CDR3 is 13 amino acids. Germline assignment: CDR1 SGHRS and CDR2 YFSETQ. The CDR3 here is CASSVREDYGYTF. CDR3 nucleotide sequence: TGCGCCAGCAGCGTCAGGGAAGACTATGGCTACACCTTC.

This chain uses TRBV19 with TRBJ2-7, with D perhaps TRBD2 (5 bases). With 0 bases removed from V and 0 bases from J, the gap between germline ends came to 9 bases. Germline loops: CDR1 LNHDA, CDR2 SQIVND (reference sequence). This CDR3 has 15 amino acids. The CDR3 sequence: CASSIDTGSSYEQYF. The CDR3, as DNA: TGTGCCAGTAGTATAGATACGGGGAGCTCCTACGAGCAGTACTTC.

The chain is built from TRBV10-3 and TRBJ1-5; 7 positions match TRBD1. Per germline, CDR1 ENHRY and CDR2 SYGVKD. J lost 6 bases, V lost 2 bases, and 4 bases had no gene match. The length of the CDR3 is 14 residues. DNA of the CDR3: TGTGCCATCAGTGAGGGACAGGCGGTTCAGCCCCAGCATTTT. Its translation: CAISEGQAVQPQHF.

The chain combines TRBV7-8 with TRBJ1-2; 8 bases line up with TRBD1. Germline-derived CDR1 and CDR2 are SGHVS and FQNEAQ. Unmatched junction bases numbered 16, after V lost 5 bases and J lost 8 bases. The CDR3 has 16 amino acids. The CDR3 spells CASSPIGQGRRNGYTF. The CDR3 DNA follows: TGTGCCAGCAGCCCGATAGGACAGGGTAGGAGGAACGGCTACACCTTC.

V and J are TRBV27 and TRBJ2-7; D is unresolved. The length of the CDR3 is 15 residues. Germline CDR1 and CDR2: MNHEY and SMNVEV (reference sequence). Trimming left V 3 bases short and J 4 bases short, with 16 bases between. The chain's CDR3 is CASSFRFGFAYEQYF. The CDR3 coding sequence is TGTGCCAGCAGTTTTCGATTCGGTTTCGCGTACGAGCAGTACTTC.

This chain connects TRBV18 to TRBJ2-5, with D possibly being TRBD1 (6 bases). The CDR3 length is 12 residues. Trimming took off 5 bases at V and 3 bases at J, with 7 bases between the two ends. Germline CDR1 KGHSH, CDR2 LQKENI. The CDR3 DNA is TGTGCCAGCTCAGGACAGAAAGAGACCCAGTACTTC. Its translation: CASSGQKETQYF. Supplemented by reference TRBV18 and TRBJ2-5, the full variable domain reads NAGVMQNPRHLVRRRGQEARLRCSPMKGHSHVYWYRQLPEEGLKFMVYLQKENIIDESGMPKERFSAEFPKEGPSILRIQQVVRGDSAAYFCASSGQKETQYFGPGTRLLVL.

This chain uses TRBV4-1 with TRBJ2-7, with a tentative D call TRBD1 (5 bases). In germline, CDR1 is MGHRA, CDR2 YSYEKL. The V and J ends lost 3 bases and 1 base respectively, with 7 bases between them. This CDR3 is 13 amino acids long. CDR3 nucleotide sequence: TGCGCCAGCAGCCATCGACAGTCCTACGAGCAGTACTTC. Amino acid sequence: CASSHRQSYEQYF.

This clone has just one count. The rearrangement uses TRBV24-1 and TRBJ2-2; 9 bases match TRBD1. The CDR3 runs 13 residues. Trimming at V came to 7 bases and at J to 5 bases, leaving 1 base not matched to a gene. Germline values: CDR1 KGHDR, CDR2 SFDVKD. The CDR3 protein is CATRQGATGELFF. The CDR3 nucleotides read TGTGCCACCAGACAGGGGGCGACCGGGGAGCTGTTTTTT.

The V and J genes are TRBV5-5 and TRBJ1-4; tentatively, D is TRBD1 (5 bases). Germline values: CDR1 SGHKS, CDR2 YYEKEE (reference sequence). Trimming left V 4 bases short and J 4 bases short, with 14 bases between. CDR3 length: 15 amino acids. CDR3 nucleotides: TGTGCCAGCAGCCCCACGGGGGGAGTTAATGAAAAACTGTTTTTT. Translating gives CASSPTGGVNEKLFF.

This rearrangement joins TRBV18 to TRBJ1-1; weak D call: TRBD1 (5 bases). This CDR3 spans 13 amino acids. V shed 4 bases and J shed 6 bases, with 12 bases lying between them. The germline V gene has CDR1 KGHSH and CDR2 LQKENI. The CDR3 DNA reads TGTGCCAGCTCACGAGGGGAGGAGGCTGAAGCTTTCTTT. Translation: CASSRGEEAEAFF.

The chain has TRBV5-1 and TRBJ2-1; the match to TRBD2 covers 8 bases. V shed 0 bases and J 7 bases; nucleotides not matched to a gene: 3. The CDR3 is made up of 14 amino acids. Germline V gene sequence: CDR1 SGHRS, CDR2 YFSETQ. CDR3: CASSLASGSNEQFF. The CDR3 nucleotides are TGCGCCAGCAGCTTGGCGAGCGGGAGTAATGAGCAGTTCTTC.

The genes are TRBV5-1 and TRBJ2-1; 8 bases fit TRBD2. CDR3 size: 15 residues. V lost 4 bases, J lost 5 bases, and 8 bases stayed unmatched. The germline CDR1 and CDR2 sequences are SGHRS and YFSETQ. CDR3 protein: CASSPSGGPNNEQFF. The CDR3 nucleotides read TGCGCCAGCAGCCCAAGCGGGGGCCCTAACAATGAGCAGTTCTTC.

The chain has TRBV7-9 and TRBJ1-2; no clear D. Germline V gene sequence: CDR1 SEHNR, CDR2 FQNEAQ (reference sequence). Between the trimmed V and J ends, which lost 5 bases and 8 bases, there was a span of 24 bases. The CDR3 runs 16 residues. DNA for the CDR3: TGTGCCAGCAGCCAAGGTCTACGGAGGTCTTTAGACGGCTACACCTTC. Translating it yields CASSQGLRRSLDGYTF. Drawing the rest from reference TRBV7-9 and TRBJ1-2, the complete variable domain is DTGVSQNPRHKITKRGQNVTFRCDPISEHNRLYWYRQTLGQGPEFLTYFQNEAQLEKSRLLSDRFSAERPKGSFSTLEIQRTEQGDSAMYLCASSQGLRRSLDGYTFGSGTRLTVV.

CDR3 in DNA: TGCGCCAGCAGCCGGGAAACAGGTTGGGACACTGAAGCTTTCTTT. Encoded protein: CASSRETGWDTEAFF. V gene TRBV4-1 combines with J gene TRBJ1-1; D may be TRBD1 (5 bases). V shed 4 bases and J shed 3 bases, with 15 bases lying between them. From germline, CDR1 is MGHRA and CDR2 YSYEKL. This CDR3 contains 15 residues.

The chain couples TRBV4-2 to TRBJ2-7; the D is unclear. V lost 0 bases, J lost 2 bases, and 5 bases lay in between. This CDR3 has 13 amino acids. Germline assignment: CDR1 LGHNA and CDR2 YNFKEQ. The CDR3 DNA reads TGTGCCAGCAGCCAAGAGTCCGCCTACGAGCAGTACTTC. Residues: CASSQESAYEQYF.